One sample yielded the 9 T cell receptor beta chains listed below, sequenced in a study of T cells in Graves' hyperthyroidism and ophthalmopathy. Authors of the study amplified TCR beta CDR3 regions from RNA transcripts. Primed by the HTBI set, a first-round RT-PCR was run on the TCR CDR3. Each CDR3 protein is one row after TCRdb ran MiXCR on the multiplex PCR reads. The sample yields under 450,000 distinct CDR3 sequences, approximately 13% seen once. Specimen: blood. Source of these receptors: a man younger than 40 with Graves' hyperthyroidism that later progressed to Graves' ophthalmopathy.

The gene calls are TRBV2 and TRBJ2-7; 7 nucleotides match TRBD1. The germline gives CDR1 SNHLY, CDR2 FYNNEI. The CDR3 runs to 14 residues. Germline trimming cut 4 bases from V and 4 bases from J; bases unmatched to any gene: 7. The CDR3 DNA sequence: TGTGCCAGCAGTGTGGGGGACAGACCATACGAGCAGTACTTC. This encodes CASSVGDRPYEQYF.

This clonotype was counted ten times or more. The V and J genes are TRBV10-3 and TRBJ1-4, with 7 positions matching TRBD1. Germline assignment: CDR1 ENHRY and CDR2 SYGVKD. Germline trimming cut 2 bases from V and 4 bases from J; bases unmatched to any gene: 10. There are 17 residues in the CDR3. The CDR3 coding sequence is TGTGCCATCAGTGAGGCCCCACAGACAGGGATTAATGAAAAACTGTTTTTT. This translates into CAISEAPQTGINEKLFF.

In the case of this clonotype: A clone one base away is much larger, so this may be a read error. The V gene is TRBV3-1, the J gene TRBJ1-2; D is possibly TRBD1 (5 bases). Trimming stripped 1 base from V and 3 bases from J, with 15 bases between. The length of the CDR3 is 16 residues. From germline, CDR1 is LGHDT and CDR2 YNNKEL (reference sequence). CDR3 DNA sequence: TGTGCCAGCAGCCAAGCTCCCCGGGGGGGAGACTATGGCTACACCTTC. It specifies CASSQAPRGGDYGYTF.

The sample holds a few counts of this clonotype. This chain joins TRBV9 and TRBJ2-5, with TRBD1 identical over 7 bases. This CDR3 region has 14 residues. Trimming cost V 5 bases and J 1 base; bases outside gene matches: 5. Germline assignment: CDR1 SGDLS and CDR2 YYNGEE. The CDR3 nucleotides read TGTGCCAGCAGTCGAAGGGGGCCCCAAGAGACCCAGTACTTC. As protein: CASSRRGPQETQYF.

There are many counts of this clonotype. V and J are TRBV3-1 and TRBJ2-5, with D possibly TRBD1 on 6 matching bases. Looked up from germline, CDR1 is LGHDT and CDR2 is YNNKEL (reference sequence). V was trimmed by 4 bases and J by 6 bases, leaving 12 bases between them. This CDR3 is 13 amino acids long. CDR3 amino acids: CASSPTGSKTQYF. CDR3 coding DNA: TGTGCCAGCAGCCCAACAGGGAGCAAGACCCAGTACTTC.

V and J are TRBV6-1 and TRBJ2-3, with 9 bases aligning to TRBD2. The CDR3 totals 15 residues. After removal of 0 bases from V and 11 bases from J, the junction contained 9 bases not matched to a gene. The germline V gene encodes CDR1 MNHNS and CDR2 SASEGT. CDR3 nucleotides: TGTGCCAGCAGTGAAGCCGCGGGGGGGGCGCGAGGGCAGTATTTT. Amino acids: CASSEAAGGARGQYF.

In this sample, this clonotype turned up many times. This chain links TRBV28 with TRBJ2-2, with D tentatively TRBD2 (5 bases). Germline V gene sequence: CDR1 MDHEN, CDR2 SYDVKM. The CDR3 totals 12 residues. The CDR3 coding sequence is TGTGCTACCACTAGAAACACCGGGGAGCTGTTTTTT. It is translated as CATTRNTGELFF.

The V and J genes are TRBV11-3 and TRBJ2-7; D is possibly TRBD1 (6 bases). Germline CDR1 SGHNT, CDR2 YENEEA. V dropped 5 bases and J dropped 2 bases, with 16 bases sitting between them. The CDR3 is 15 amino acids. The CDR3 region is CASSLRTGTAYEQYV. The CDR3 DNA follows: TGTGCCAGCAGCCTCCGCACAGGGACCGCCTACGAGCAGTACGTC.

This clonotype was picked up many times. This chain uses TRBV11-2 with TRBJ2-1; D is uncertain. CDR3 length equals 11 residues. Germline CDR1 SGHAT, CDR2 FQNNGV. V was clipped by 6 bases and J by 9 bases, with 9 bases between them. CDR3 in DNA: TGTGCCAGCAGGATAGATGTTGAGCAGTTCTTC. Encoded protein: CASRIDVEQFF.